This T cell receptor (beta chain) is from a study of CD8+ T cells in alopecia areata. Overall study context: Those patients who were treated received oral tofacitinib, which was given at 5 to 10 mg twice daily for moderate-to-severe alopecia areata.

Study-wide results and caveats: Normal skin's resident alphabeta T cells are sequenced alongside lesional scalp T cells.

The V and J ends lost 5 bases and 7 bases respectively, with 11 bases between them. The CDR3 runs 13 residues. CDR1 and CDR2 (germline): SGHAT, FQNNGV. The treatment denotes: oral pan-JAK inhibitor, 5-10 mg twice daily. This clone occurred once. Its antigen remains unidentified. After isolation, RNA underwent reverse transcription to generate cDNA as the sequencing template. The data were produced by immunoSEQ multiplex PCR, yet TCRdb's version contains in-frame clones alone and is incomplete. This sample yields about 97,000 clones, of which approximately 63% are seen a single time; 16% belongs to the top ten.

V usage is TRBV11-2 and J usage is TRBJ2-2, with unresolved D. The material was CD8+ T cells sorted from blood, obtained between weeks 55 and 70, from a patient treated with tofacitinib. This clonotype was sampled from a human donor with alopecia areata. The CDR3 loop reads CASSPPFVGELFF. DNA for the CDR3: TGTGCCAGCAGCCCCCCCTTCGTCGGGGAGCTGTTTTTT.